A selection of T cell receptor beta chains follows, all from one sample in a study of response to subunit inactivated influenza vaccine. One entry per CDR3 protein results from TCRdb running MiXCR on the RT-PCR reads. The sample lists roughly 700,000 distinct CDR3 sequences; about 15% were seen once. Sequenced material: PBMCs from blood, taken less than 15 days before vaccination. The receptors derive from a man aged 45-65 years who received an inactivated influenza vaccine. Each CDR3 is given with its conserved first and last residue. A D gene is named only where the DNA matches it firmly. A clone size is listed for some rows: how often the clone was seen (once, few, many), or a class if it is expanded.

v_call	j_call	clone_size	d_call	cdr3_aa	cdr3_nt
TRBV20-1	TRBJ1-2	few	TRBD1	CSANPGQRNYGYTF	TGCAGTGCAAATCCGGGACAGAGAAACTATGGCTACACCTTC
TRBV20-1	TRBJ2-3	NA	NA	CSAPSQGTDTQYF	TGCAGTGCCCCGTCCCAGGGGACAGATACGCAGTATTTT
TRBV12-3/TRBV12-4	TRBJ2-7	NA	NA	CASSLVTGRGSYEQYF	TGTGCCAGCAGTTTAGTCACGGGACGCGGTTCCTACGAGCAGTACTTC
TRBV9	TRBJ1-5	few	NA	CASSANSAGPQHF	TGTGCCAGCAGCGCTAACTCGGCCGGGCCCCAGCATTTT
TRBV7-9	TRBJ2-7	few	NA	CASSLAQGGGEQYF	TGTGCCAGCAGCTTAGCTCAGGGAGGTGGCGAGCAGTACTTC
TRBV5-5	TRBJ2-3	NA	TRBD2	CASSLEGGGAETQYF	TGTGCCAGCAGCTTGGAAGGCGGGGGGGCGGAGACGCAGTATTTT
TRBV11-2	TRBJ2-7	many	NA	CASRPQVSSYEQYF	TGTGCCAGCAGGCCTCAGGTTAGCTCCTACGAGCAGTACTTC
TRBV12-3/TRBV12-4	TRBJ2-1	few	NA	CASVSLPGPINEQFF	TGTGCCAGTGTGAGTCTGCCGGGCCCGATCAATGAGCAGTTCTTC
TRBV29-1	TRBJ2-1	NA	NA	CSVVWGTHYNEQFF	TGCAGCGTTGTTTGGGGGACCCACTACAATGAGCAGTTCTTC
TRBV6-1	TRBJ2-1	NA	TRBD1	CASRGTGGNEQFF	TGTGCCAGCAGGGGGACAGGGGGCAATGAGCAGTTCTTC
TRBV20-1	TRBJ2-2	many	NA	CSARDEWGENTGELFF	TGCAGTGCTAGAGATGAGTGGGGGGAGAACACCGGGGAGCTGTTTTTT
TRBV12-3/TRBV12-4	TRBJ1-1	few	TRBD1	CASKRKLQGVAEAFF	TGTGCCAGCAAACGTAAACTACAGGGGGTTGCTGAAGCTTTCTTT
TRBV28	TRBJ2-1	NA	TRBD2	CASSTPGLAGGSSYNEQFF	TGTGCCAGCAGTACCCCGGGACTAGCGGGGGGGAGCTCCTACAATGAGCAGTTCTTC
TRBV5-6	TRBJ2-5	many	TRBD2	CASSGQLAGGVETQYF	TGTGCCAGCAGCGGTCAACTAGCGGGAGGGGTAGAGACCCAGTACTTC
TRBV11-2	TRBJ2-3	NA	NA	CASSLGARRFTDTQYF	TGTGCCAGCAGCTTAGGTGCGAGACGGTTCACAGATACGCAGTATTTT
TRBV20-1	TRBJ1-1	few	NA	CSARPTGGTEAFF	TGCAGTGCTAGGCCGACGGGCGGCACTGAAGCTTTCTTT
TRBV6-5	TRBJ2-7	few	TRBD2	CASSYSTSGSGSYEQYF	TGTGCCAGCAGTTACTCTACTAGCGGGAGCGGGTCCTACGAGCAGTACTTC
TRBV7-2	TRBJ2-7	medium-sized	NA	CASSLGRSYEQYF	TGTGCCAGCAGCTTAGGCAGGAGCTACGAGCAGTACTTC
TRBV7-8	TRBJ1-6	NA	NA	CASSQLDSGNSPLHF	TGTGCCAGCAGCCAATTGGACTCTGGGAATTCACCCCTCCACTTT
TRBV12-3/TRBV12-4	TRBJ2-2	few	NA	CASSFEQPNTGELFF	TGTGCCAGCAGTTTCGAGCAGCCGAACACCGGGGAGCTGTTTTTT
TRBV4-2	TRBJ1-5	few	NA	CASSHDHYSNQPQHF	TGTGCCAGCAGCCACGACCATTATAGCAATCAGCCCCAGCATTTT
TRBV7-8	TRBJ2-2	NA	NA	CASSLIPTWGDTGELFF	TGTGCCAGCAGCTTAATCCCGACATGGGGAGACACCGGGGAGCTGTTTTTT
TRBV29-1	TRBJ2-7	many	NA	CSVARGAHYEQYF	TGCAGCGTAGCCCGGGGGGCTCACTACGAGCAGTACTTC
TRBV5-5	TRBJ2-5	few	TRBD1	CASSLWDSQETQYF	TGTGCCAGCAGCTTGTGGGACAGCCAAGAGACCCAGTACTTC
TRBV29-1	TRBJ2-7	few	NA	CSVLRAANEQYF	TGCAGCGTACTCCGCGCCGCGAACGAGCAGTACTTC
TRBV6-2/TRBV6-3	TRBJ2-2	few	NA	CASTYSRARDTGELFF	TGTGCCAGCACCTACTCTCGGGCGCGGGACACCGGGGAGCTGTTTTTT
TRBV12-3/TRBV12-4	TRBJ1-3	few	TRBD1	CASRPSGTGGSGNTIYF	TGTGCCAGCAGGCCCTCGGGTACAGGGGGCTCTGGAAACACCATATATTTT
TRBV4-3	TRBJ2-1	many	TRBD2	CASSQDLAVYNEQFF	TGCGCCAGCAGCCAAGACCTAGCGGTATACAATGAGCAGTTCTTC
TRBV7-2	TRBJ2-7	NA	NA	CASSLAGRSGTEYF	TGTGCCAGCAGCTTAGCGGGCCGTAGCGGGACAGAGTACTTC
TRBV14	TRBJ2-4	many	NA	CASSQMNDLGHIQYF	TGTGCCAGCAGCCAGATGAACGACTTGGGCCACATTCAGTACTTC
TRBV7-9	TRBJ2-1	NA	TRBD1	CASSSGRQGNNNEQFF	TGTGCCAGCAGCTCCGGACGACAGGGGAACAACAATGAGCAGTTCTTC
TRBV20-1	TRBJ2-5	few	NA	CSATRGAKETQYF	TGCAGTGCCACAAGGGGGGCAAAAGAGACCCAGTACTTC
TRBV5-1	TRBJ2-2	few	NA	CASSPAATGELFF	TGCGCCAGCAGCCCGGCAGCCACCGGGGAGCTGTTTTTT
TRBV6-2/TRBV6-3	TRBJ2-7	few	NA	CASSPGIPMNEQYF	TGTGCCAGCAGTCCCGGGATCCCTATGAACGAGCAGTACTTC
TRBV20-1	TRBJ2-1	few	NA	CSAQDSYSYNEQFF	TGCAGTGCCCAGGACTCCTACTCCTACAATGAGCAGTTCTTC
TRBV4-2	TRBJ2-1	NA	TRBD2	CASSQGLAGGFDEQFF	TGTGCCAGCAGCCAGGGACTAGCGGGAGGGTTCGATGAGCAGTTCTTC
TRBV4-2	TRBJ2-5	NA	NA	CASSQDRRTQETQYF	TGTGCCAGCAGCCAAGATAGGCGGACCCAAGAGACCCAGTACTTC
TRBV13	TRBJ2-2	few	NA	CASSGGGPLNTGELFF	TGTGCCAGCAGCGGCGGGGGCCCCCTGAACACCGGGGAGCTGTTTTTT
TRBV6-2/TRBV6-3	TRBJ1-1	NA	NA	CASTKPQGMDTEAFF	TGTGCCAGCACCAAACCACAGGGCATGGACACTGAAGCTTTCTTT
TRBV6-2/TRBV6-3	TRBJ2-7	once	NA	CASSRIPGLYHYEQHF	TGTGCCAGCAGCCGGATCCCCGGACTTTACCACTACGAGCAGCACTTC
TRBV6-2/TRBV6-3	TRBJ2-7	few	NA	CASSYERGRSVYEQYF	TGTGCCAGCAGTTACGAACGCGGAAGATCCGTCTACGAGCAGTACTTC
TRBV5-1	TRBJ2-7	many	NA	CASSRGSSESYEQYF	TGCGCCAGCAGCCGCGGTTCGAGCGAATCCTACGAGCAGTACTTC
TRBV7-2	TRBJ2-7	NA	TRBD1	CASSLAGTGPYEQYF	TGTGCCAGCAGCTTAGCGGGGACAGGACCCTACGAGCAGTACTTC
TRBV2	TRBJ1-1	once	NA	CASSPPSQNTEAFF	TGTGCCAGCAGTCCCCCTTCACAGAACACTGAAGCTTTCTTT
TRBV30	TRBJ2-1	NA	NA	CAWSPPGGTVFEQFF	TGTGCCTGGAGTCCACCGGGGGGGACAGTTTTCGAGCAGTTCTTC